The clone carrying this T cell receptor beta chain was recorded at least ten times. TCRdb analysed the RACE reads with MiXCR anew, one entry per CDR3 protein. The table lists fewer than 100,000 distinct CDR3 sequences, about 12% of them singletons, with 3% to 4% in the top ten. Time point given: patch test 1, 2 weeks after DPC sensitization. Treatment given: therapeutic diphenylcyclopropenone sensitization with weekly scalp DPC. These data belong to a study of human T cells and chemical hapten exposure. Germline lookup yields CDR1 LGHDT and CDR2 YNNKEL (reference sequence). The J segment lost 3 bases and the V segment lost 1 base, leaving 5 bases of the junction unmatched. The CDR3 extends over 16 amino acids.

The specimen was whole blood, collected in connection with sensitization to the hapten diphenylcyclopropenone (DPC). This chain uses TRBV3-1 with TRBJ2-5; 10 bases match TRBD2. The sequence derives from an older woman with alopecia areata. Some clones in this sample may be carry-over from other donors' samples. The CDR3 is CASSQGLAGLEETQYF. In DNA, the CDR3 is TGTGCCAGCAGCCAAGGACTAGCGGGCTTAGAAGAGACCCAGTACTTC.